Each of the 9 T cell receptor beta chains below was sequenced from the same sample in a study of response to subunit inactivated influenza vaccine (dated by TCRdb to about 2018). The method was RT-PCR. Sequencing was carried out with an Illumina HiSeq 2500. Clones were called with MiXCR by TCRdb after fastp trimmed the public reads at Q25, and only in-frame beta chains were retained. Rows are combined by CDR3 protein, so each entry shows the most common genes and DNA. The table for this sample lists about 520,000 distinct CDR3 sequences; approximately 7.7% of them were counted only once. Around 14% of the sample rests with the top ten. Sample: PBMCs from blood, taken around 2 years after vaccination. These receptors originate from a man in his fifties or sixties who received an inactivated influenza vaccine. Donor details come from another sample of the same person, matched by shared clones.

This clonotype was seen repeatedly, ten times or more. The chain couples TRBV5-1 to TRBJ2-3, with 9 bases lining up with TRBD1. The CDR3 contains 17 residues. Per germline, CDR1 SGHRS and CDR2 YFSETQ. Unmatched junction bases numbered 10, after V lost 0 bases and J lost 5 bases. The CDR3 DNA sequence: TGCGCCAGCAGCTTGGCCGGGACAGGGAACACACTAGATACGCAGTATTTT. Protein sequence: CASSLAGTGNTLDTQYF.

V is TRBV15 and J is TRBJ1-6; D unclear. The CDR3 runs to 16 residues. The V end lost 0 bases, the J end lost 7 bases, and 13 bases lay between the germline ends. Germline CDR1 is LNHNV and CDR2 is YYDKDF (reference sequence). CDR3 region: CATSRDLSPGNSPLHF. CDR3 DNA sequence: TGTGCCACCAGCAGAGATCTTAGTCCGGGAAATTCACCCCTCCACTTT.

This chain joins TRBV28 and TRBJ2-7; D may match TRBD1 or TRBD2 (5 bases each). The V end lost 3 bases, the J end lost 7 bases, and 7 bases lay between the germline ends. Per the germline V gene, CDR1 is MDHEN and CDR2 is SYDVKM. The CDR3 consists of 11 residues. DNA for the CDR3: TGTGCCAGCAGTTTTTGGGGGGAGCAGTACTTC. Amino acids: CASSFWGEQYF.

A few counts support this clonotype. The V call is TRBV2, the J call TRBJ1-2, with 8 bases lining up with TRBD1. The CDR3 consists of 15 residues. The V segment lost 6 bases and the J segment 2 bases; nucleotides outside the gene matches: 8. Germline lookup yields CDR1 SNHLY and CDR2 FYNNEI. CDR3 protein: CASRIGQGMNYGYTF. The DNA for the CDR3 is TGTGCCAGCAGGATAGGACAGGGTATGAACTATGGCTACACCTTC.

Ten or more counts support this clonotype. CDR3 sequence (DNA): TGCGCCAGCAGCCAAGATCTGGTCAGCGGGGGGGAGCAGTTCTTC. It specifies CASSQDLVSGGEQFF. The gene calls are TRBV4-3 and TRBJ2-1; TRBD2 matches 9 bases. The trim removed 0 bases at V and 10 bases at J, leaving 7 bases unmatched. CDR1 is LGHNA and CDR2 is YSLEER in the germline V gene. The CDR3 has 15 amino acids.

This rearrangement joins TRBV7-3 to TRBJ1-2; 8 bases line up with TRBD1. V was pared by 5 bases and J by 4 bases, with 9 bases of the junction left unmatched. CDR1 is SGHTA, CDR2 FQGTGA, per germline. The CDR3 loop spans 15 amino acids. The CDR3 sequence is CASSPDRGAGYGYTF. The CDR3 nucleotides are TGTGCCAGCAGCCCCGACAGGGGCGCGGGCTATGGCTACACCTTC.

V is TRBV7-3 and J is TRBJ2-5, with TRBD1 identical over 8 bases. Per the germline V gene, CDR1 is SGHTA and CDR2 is FQGTGA. This CDR3 comprises 14 residues. V was pared by 5 bases and J by 2 bases, with 4 bases of the junction left unmatched. CDR3 region: CASSKTGDQETQYF. In DNA form, the CDR3 reads TGTGCCAGCAGCAAGACAGGGGATCAAGAGACCCAGTACTTC.

This rearrangement joins TRBV3-1 to TRBJ2-7, with 8 bases identical to TRBD2. This CDR3 spans 15 amino acids. J was trimmed by 3 bases and V by 1 base; bases with no gene match: 5. The germline V gene encodes CDR1 LGHDT and CDR2 YNNKEL (reference sequence). The CDR3 is CASSQVSRGVYEQYF. The CDR3 DNA follows: TGTGCCAGCAGCCAAGTCTCGCGGGGGGTCTACGAGCAGTACTTC.

The gene calls are TRBV6-5 and TRBJ2-3, with 11 positions matching TRBD1. The J segment lost 6 bases and the V segment lost 2 bases, leaving 4 bases of the junction unmatched. Germline assignment: CDR1 MNHEY and CDR2 SVGAGI. The CDR3 is made up of 15 amino acids. The CDR3: CASSYGTGGADTQYF. The CDR3 coding sequence is TGTGCCAGCAGTTACGGGACAGGGGGAGCGGATACGCAGTATTTT.